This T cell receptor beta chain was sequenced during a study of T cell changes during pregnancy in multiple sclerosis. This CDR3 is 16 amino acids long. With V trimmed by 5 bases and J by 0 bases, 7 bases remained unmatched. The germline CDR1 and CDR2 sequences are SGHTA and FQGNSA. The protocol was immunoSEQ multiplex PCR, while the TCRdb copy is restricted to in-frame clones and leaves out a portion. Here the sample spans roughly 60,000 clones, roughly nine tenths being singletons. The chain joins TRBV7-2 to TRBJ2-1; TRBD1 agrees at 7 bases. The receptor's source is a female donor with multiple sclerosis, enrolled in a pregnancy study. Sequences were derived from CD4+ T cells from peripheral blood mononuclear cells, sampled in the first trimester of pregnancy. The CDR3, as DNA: TGTGCCAGCAGCCAACAGGGGACAAGCTCCTACAATGAGCAGTTCTTC. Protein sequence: CASSQQGTSSYNEQFF.